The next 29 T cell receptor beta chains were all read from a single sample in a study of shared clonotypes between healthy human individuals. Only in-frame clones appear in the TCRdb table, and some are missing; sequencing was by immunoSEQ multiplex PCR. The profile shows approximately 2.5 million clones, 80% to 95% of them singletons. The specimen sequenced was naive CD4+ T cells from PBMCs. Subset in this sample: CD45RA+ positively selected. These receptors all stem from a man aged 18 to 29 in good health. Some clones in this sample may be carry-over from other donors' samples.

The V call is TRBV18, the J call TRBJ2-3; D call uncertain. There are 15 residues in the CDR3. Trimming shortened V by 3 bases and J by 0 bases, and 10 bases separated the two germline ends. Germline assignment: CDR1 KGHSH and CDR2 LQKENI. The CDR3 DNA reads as TGTGCCAGCTCACCCTCGGGTGTTAGCACAGATACGCAGTATTTT. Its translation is CASSPSGVSTDTQYF.

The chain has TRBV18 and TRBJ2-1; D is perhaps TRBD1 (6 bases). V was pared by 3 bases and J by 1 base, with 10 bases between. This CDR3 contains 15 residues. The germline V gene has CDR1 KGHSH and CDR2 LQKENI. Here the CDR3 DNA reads TGTGCCAGCTCACCCTCAACAGGGTCCTACAATGAGCAGTTCTTC. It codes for CASSPSTGSYNEQFF. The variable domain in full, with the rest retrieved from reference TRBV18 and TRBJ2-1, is NAGVMQNPRHLVRRRGQEARLRCSPMKGHSHVYWYRQLPEEGLKFMVYLQKENIIDESGMPKERFSAEFPKEGPSILRIQQVVRGDSAAYFCASSPSTGSYNEQFFGPGTRLTVL.

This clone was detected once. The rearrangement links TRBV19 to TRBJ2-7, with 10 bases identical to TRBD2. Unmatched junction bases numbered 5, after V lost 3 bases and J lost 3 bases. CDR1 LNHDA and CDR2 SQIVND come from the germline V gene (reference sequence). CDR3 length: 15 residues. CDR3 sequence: CASSIPSGRGYEQYF. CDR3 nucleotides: TGTGCCAGTAGTATCCCTAGCGGGAGAGGCTACGAGCAGTACTTC. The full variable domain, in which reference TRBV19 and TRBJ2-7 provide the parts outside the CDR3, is DGGITQSPKYLFRKEGQNVTLSCEQNLNHDAMYWYRQDPGQGLRLIYYSQIVNDFQKGDIAEGYSVSREKKESFPLTVTSAQKNPTAFYLCASSIPSGRGYEQYFGPGTRLTVT.

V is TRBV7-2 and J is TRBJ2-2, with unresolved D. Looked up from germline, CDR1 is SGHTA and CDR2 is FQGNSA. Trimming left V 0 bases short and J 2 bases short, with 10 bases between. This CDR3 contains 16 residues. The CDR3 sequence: CASSLAHLSNTGELFF. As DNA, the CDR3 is TGTGCCAGCAGCTTAGCGCATCTCTCAAACACCGGGGAGCTGTTTTTT.

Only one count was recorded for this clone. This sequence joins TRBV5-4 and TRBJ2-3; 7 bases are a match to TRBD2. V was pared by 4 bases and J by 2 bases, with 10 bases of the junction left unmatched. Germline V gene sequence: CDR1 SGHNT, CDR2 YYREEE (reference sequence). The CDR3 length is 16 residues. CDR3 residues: CASSQRPGGNTDTQYF. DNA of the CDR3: TGTGCCAGCAGCCAACGGCCGGGAGGTAACACAGATACGCAGTATTTT.

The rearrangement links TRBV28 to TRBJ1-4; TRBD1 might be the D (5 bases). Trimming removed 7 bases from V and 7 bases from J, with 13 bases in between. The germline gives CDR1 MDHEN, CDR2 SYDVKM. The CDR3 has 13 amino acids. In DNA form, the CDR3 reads TGTGCCAGCATTGGGGGGGGGTTTGAAAAACTGTTTTTT. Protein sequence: CASIGGGFEKLFF.

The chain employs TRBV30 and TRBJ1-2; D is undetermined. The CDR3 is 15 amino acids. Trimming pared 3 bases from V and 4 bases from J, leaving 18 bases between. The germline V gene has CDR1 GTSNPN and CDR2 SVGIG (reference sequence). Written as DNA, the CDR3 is TGTGCCTGGAGGGAGTACAACGGGGTCGGCTATGGCTACACCTTC. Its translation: CAWREYNGVGYGYTF.

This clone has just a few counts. The CDR3 coding sequence is TGTGCCTGGAGAGTCTGGGGGAACACTGAAGCTTTCTTT. Translation gives CAWRVWGNTEAFF. The chain employs TRBV30 and TRBJ1-1; D unresolved. CDR1 is GTSNPN and CDR2 is SVGIG in the germline V gene (reference sequence). Between the trimmed V and J ends, which lost 3 bases and 1 base, there was a span of 9 bases. CDR3 length equals 13 residues.

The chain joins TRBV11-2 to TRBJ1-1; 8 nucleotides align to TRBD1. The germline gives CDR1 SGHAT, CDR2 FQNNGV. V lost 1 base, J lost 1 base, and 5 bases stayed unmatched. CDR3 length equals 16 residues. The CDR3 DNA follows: TGTGCCAGCAGCTTAGGGGGACAGGCGACGAACACTGAAGCTTTCTTT. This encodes CASSLGGQATNTEAFF.

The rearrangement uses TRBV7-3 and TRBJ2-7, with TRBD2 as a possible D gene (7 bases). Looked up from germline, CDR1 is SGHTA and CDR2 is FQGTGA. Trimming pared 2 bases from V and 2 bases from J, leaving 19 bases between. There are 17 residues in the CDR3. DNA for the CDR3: TGTGCCAGCAGCTTAGTAGGGGGAGGACTAGGTCCCTACGAGCAGTACTTC. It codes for CASSLVGGGLGPYEQYF.

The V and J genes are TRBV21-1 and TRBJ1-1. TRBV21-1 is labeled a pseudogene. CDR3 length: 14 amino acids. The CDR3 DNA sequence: TGTGCCAGCCCTCGGACCCTTTGGGACACTGAAGCTTTCTTT. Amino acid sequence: CASPRTLWDTEAFF.

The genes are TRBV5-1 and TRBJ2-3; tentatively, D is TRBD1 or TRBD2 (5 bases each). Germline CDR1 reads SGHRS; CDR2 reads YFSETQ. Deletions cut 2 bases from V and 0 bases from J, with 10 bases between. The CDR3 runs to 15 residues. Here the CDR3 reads CASSLGDHSTDTQYF. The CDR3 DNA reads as TGCGCCAGCAGCTTAGGGGACCATAGCACAGATACGCAGTATTTT. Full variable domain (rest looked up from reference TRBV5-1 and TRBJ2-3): KAGVTQTPRYLIKTRGQQVTLSCSPISGHRSVSWYQQTPGQGLQFLFEYFSETQRNKGNFPGRFSGRQFSNSRSEMNVSTLELGDSALYLCASSLGDHSTDTQYFGPGTRLTVL.

The CDR3 is CSARPLGRTGTGGTTEAFF. The CDR3 DNA sequence: TGCAGCGCCCGCCCTCTCGGCCGTACCGGGACAGGGGGGACCACTGAAGCTTTCTTT. V and J are TRBV29-1 and TRBJ1-1, with TRBD1 matching over 11 bases. Germline V CDR1 and CDR2: SQVTM, ANQGSEA. After removal of 7 bases from V and 4 bases from J, the junction contained 23 bases not matched to a gene. This CDR3 contains 19 residues.

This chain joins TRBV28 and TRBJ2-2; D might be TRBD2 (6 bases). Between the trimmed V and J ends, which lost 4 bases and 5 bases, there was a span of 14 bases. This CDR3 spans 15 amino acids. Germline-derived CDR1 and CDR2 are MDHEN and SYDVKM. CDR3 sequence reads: CASSSGRGGTGELFF. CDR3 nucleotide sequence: TGTGCCAGCAGTTCCGGGCGGGGAGGAACCGGGGAGCTGTTTTTT.

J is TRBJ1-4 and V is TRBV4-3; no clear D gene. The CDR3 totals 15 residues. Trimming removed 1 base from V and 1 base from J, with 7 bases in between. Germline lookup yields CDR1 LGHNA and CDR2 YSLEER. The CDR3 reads CASSQGGLTNEKLFF. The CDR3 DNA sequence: TGCGCCAGCAGCCAAGGGGGTTTAACTAATGAAAAACTGTTTTTT.

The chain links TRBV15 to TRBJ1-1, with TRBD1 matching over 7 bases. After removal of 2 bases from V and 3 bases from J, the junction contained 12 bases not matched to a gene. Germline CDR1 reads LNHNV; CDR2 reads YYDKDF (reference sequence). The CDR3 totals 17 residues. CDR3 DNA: TGTGCCACCAGCAGACTCCTTAACAGGGGAAGCGACACTGAAGCTTTCTTT. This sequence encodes CATSRLLNRGSDTEAFF.

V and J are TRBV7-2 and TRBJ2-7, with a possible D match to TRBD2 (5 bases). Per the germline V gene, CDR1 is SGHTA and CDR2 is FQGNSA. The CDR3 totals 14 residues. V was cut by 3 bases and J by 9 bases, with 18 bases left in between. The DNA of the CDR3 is TGTGCCAGCAGCTTTTTCTCGGGAAATATTGGGCAGTACTTC. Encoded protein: CASSFFSGNIGQYF.

CDR3 loop: CASSEYSSTDTQYF. The CDR3 DNA reads as TGTGCCAGCAGTGAATATTCCAGCACAGATACGCAGTATTTT. The rearrangement uses TRBV25-1 and TRBJ2-3; D remains ambiguous. This CDR3 has 14 residues. Germline V lookup: CDR1 MGHDK, CDR2 SYGVNS. V dropped 0 bases and J dropped 0 bases, with 4 bases sitting between them. Full variable domain (outside the CDR3, taken from reference TRBV25-1 and TRBJ2-3): EADIYQTPRYLVIGTGKKITLECSQTMGHDKMYWYQQDPGMELHLIHYSYGVNSTEKGDLSSESTVSRIRTEHFPLTLESARPSHTSQYLCASSEYSSTDTQYFGPGTRLTVL.

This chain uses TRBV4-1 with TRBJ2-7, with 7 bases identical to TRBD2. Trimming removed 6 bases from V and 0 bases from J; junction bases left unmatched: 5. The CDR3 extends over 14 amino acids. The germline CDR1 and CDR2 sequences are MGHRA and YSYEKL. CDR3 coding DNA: TGCGCCAGCAGTTGGAGCGGGGTCTCCTACGAGCAGTACTTC. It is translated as CASSWSGVSYEQYF.

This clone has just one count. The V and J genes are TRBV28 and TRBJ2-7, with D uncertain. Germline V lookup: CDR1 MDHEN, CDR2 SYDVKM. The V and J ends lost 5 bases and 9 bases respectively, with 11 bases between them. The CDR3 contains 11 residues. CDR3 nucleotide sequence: TGTGCCAGCAGTGGGTGGCGTGGGCAGTACTTC. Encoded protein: CASSGWRGQYF.

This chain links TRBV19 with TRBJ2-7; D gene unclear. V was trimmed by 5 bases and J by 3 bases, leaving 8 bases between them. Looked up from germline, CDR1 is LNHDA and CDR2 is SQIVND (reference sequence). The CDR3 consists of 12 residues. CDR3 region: CASSGRIYEQYF. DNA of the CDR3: TGTGCCAGTAGTGGACGGATCTACGAGCAGTACTTC.

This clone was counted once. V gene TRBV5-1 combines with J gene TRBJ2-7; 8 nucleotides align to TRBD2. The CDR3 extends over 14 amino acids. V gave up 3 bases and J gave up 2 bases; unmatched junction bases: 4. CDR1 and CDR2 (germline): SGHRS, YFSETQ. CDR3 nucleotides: TGCGCCAGCAGCTCCGGGACTAGGGCCTACGAGCAGTACTTC. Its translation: CASSSGTRAYEQYF.

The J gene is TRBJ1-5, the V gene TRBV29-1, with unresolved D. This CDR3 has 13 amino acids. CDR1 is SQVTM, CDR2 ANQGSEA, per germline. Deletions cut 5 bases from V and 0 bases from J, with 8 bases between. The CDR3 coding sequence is TGCAGCGTTCGGCAGGATAGCAATCAGCCCCAGCATTTT. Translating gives CSVRQDSNQPQHF.

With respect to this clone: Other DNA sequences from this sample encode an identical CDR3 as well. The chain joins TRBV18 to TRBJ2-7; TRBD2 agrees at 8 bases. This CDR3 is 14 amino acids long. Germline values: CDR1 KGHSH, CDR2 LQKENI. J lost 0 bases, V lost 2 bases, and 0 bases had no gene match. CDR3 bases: TGTGCCAGCTCACCAACTAGCGGCTCCTACGAGCAGTACTTC. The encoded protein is CASSPTSGSYEQYF.

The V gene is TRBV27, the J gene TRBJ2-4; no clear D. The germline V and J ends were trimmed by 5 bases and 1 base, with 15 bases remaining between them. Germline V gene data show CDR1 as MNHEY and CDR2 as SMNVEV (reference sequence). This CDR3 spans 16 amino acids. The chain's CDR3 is CASSGLSPLAKNIQYF. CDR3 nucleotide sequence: TGTGCCAGCAGTGGCCTCAGCCCGCTGGCCAAAAACATTCAGTACTTC.

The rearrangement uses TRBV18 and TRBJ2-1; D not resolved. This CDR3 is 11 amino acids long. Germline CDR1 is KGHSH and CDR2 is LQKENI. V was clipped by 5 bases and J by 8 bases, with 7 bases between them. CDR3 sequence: CASSSVDEQFF. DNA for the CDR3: TGTGCCAGCTCATCCGTCGATGAGCAGTTCTTC.

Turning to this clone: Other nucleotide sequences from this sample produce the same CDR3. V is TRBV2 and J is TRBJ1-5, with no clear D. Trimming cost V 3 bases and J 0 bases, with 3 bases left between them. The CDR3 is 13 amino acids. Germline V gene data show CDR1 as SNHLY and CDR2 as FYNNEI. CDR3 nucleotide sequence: TGTGCCAGCAGTGAGTATAGCAATCAGCCCCAGCATTTT. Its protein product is CASSEYSNQPQHF.

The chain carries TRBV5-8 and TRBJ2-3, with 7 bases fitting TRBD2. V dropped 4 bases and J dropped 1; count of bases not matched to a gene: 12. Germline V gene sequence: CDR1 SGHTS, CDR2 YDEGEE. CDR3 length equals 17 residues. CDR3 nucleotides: TGTGCCAGCAGCAGATCTAGCGGAGAGGCGGGCACAGATACGCAGTATTTT. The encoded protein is CASSRSSGEAGTDTQYF.

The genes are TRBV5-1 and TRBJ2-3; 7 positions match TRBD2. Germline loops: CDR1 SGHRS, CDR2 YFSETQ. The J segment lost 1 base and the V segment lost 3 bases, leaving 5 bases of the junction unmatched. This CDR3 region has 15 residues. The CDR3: CASSWGGAGTDTQYF. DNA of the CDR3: TGCGCCAGCAGCTGGGGGGGAGCTGGCACAGATACGCAGTATTTT.